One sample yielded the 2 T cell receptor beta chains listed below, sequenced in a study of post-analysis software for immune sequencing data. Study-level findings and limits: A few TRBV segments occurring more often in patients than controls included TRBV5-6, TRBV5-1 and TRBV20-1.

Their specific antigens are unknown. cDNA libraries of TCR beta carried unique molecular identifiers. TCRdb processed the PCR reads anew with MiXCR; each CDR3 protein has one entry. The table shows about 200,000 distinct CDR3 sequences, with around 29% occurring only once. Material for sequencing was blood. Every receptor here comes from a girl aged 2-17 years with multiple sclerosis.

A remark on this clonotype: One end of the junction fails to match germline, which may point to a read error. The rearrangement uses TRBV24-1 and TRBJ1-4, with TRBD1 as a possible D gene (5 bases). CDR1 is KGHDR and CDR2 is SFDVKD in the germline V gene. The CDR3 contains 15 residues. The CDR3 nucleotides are TGTGCCACCAGTATTCCGGGACCGAGGCATGAAAAACGGTTTTTT. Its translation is CATSIPGPRHEKRFF.

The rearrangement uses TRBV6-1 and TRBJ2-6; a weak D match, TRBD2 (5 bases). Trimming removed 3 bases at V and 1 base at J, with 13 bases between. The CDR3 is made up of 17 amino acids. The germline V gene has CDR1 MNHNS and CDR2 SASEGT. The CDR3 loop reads CASSDTPWESGANVLTF. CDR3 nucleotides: TGTGCCAGCAGTGATACCCCTTGGGAGTCTGGGGCCAACGTCCTGACTTTC.